This TCR beta chain was captured in a study of cytomegalovirus exposure and HLA in healthy donors. The PCR was carried out with 60 Vbeta primers and 13 Jbeta primers. Sequenced by immunoSEQ multiplex PCR; TCRdb stores in-frame clones only, minus some. Among approximately 180,000 clones listed, 77% were seen once. The origin of this receptor is a woman aged 60-75 years in good health and CMV-seropositive. Sequencing input: PBMCs.

The CDR3 DNA sequence: TGTGCCAGCAACCTGAACACCTCGGAGCAGTACTTC. This translates into CASNLNTSEQYF. The chain employs TRBV5-4 and TRBJ2-7; D unresolved. V was shortened by 6 bases and J by 7 bases, with 14 bases between the two germline ends. Looked up from germline, CDR1 is SGHNT and CDR2 is YYREEE (reference sequence). The CDR3 is made up of 12 amino acids.